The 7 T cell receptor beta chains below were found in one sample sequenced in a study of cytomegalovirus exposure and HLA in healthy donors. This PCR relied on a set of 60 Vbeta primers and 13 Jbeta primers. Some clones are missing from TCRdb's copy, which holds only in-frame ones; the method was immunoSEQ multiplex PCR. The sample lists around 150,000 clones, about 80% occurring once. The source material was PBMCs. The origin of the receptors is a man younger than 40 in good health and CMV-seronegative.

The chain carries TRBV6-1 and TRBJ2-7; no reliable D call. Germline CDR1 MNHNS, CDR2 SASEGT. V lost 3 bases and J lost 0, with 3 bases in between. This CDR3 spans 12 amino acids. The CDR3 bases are TGTGCCAGCAGTGACCTCTCCTACGAGCAGTACTTC. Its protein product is CASSDLSYEQYF.

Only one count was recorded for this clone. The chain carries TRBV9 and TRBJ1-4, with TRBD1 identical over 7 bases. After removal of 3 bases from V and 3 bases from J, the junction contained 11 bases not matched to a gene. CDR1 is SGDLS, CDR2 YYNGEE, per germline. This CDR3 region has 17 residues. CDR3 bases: TGTGCCAGCAGCGCCAGGGGGGCCCCTCCATCTAATGAAAAACTGTTTTTT. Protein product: CASSARGAPPSNEKLFF.

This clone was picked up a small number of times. In DNA, the CDR3 is TGTGCCAGCAGCCACCGGGACAGGGTCCAGGAGCAGTACTTC. Its protein is CASSHRDRVQEQYF. The rearrangement links TRBV7-9 to TRBJ2-7; 9 nucleotides match TRBD1. V gave up 5 bases and J gave up 7 bases; unmatched junction bases: 9. The CDR3 sequence is 14 residues long. The germline gives CDR1 SEHNR, CDR2 FQNEAQ (reference sequence).

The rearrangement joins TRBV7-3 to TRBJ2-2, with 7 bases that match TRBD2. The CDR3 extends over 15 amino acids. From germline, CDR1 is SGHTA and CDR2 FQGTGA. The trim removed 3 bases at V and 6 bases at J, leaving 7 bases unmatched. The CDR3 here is CASSFVGGSPGELFF. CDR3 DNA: TGTGCCAGCAGCTTCGTGGGAGGGTCACCCGGGGAGCTGTTTTTT.

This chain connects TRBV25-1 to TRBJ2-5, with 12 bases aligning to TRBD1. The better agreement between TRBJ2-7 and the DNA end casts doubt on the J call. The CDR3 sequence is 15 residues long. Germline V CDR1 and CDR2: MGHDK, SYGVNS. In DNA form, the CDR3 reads TGTGCCAGCAGAGATTTGGGACAGGGGGCGGACGAGCAGTACTTC. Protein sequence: CASRDLGQGADEQYF.

The CDR3 loop reads CASSDPGVSSGDTQYF. DNA for the CDR3: TGTGCCAGCAGTGACCCGGGGGTGAGTTCGGGAGATACGCAGTATTTT. The chain employs TRBV6-1 and TRBJ2-3; D perhaps matches TRBD2 (6 bases). The V gene lost 3 bases and the J gene lost 5 bases, with 18 bases spanning the gap. The germline gives CDR1 MNHNS, CDR2 SASEGT. The CDR3 has 16 residues.

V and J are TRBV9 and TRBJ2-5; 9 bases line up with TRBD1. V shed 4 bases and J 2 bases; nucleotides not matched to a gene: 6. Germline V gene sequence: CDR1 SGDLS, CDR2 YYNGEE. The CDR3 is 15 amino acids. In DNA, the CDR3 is TGTGCCAGCAGCCCCGGACAGGGGCGTCAAGAGACCCAGTACTTC. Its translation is CASSPGQGRQETQYF.